The 26 T cell receptor beta chains presented below share a single source sample, sequenced in a study of cytomegalovirus exposure and HLA in healthy donors. Assay: immunoSEQ multiplex PCR; the TCRdb copy retains only in-frame clones and omits some. The sample records 150,000 to 200,000 clones, about 89% being singletons. Specimen: PBMCs. The receptors come from a woman between 18 and 29 years old in good health and CMV-seropositive.

This chain uses TRBV6-5 with TRBJ1-2, with TRBD1 matching over 10 bases. From germline, CDR1 is MNHEY and CDR2 SVGAGI. With V trimmed by 4 bases and J by 2 bases, 7 bases remained unmatched. This CDR3 is 16 amino acids long. The CDR3 here is CASSFRDRGPNYGYTF. The CDR3 DNA follows: TGTGCCAGCAGTTTCCGGGACAGGGGACCCAACTATGGCTACACCTTC.

The V call is TRBV18, the J call TRBJ2-7; the D gene is possibly TRBD2 (5 bases). V was clipped by 6 bases and J by 1 base, with 13 bases between them. The germline CDR1 and CDR2 sequences are KGHSH and LQKENI. The CDR3 is 14 amino acids. In DNA, the CDR3 is TGTGCCAGCTCCCCCGACGGGGAATCCTACGAGCAGTACTTC. It specifies CASSPDGESYEQYF.

The chain employs TRBV28 and TRBJ2-7, with D maybe TRBD2 (5 bases). CDR1 is MDHEN, CDR2 SYDVKM, per germline. The length of the CDR3 is 14 residues. Trimming shortened V by 3 bases and J by 7 bases, and 16 bases separated the two germline ends. The CDR3 sequence is CASSFPTSSGEQYF. The CDR3 DNA follows: TGTGCCAGCAGTTTCCCTACTAGTTCTGGGGAGCAGTACTTC. The full variable domain, in which reference TRBV28 and TRBJ2-7 provide the parts outside the CDR3, is DVKVTQSSRYLVKRTGEKVFLECVQDMDHENMFWYRQDPGLGLRLIYFSYDVKMKEKGDIPEGYSVSREKKERFSLILESASTNQTSMYLCASSFPTSSGEQYFGPGTRLTVT.

The chain has TRBV28 and TRBJ1-2; D is ambiguous. This CDR3 is built from 11 residues. The V end was cut by 7 bases, the J end by 3 bases, with 6 bases between. From germline, CDR1 is MDHEN and CDR2 SYDVKM. CDR3: CASNSDYGYTF. CDR3 nucleotides: TGTGCCAGCAATTCAGACTATGGCTACACCTTC.

This chain joins TRBV6-5 and TRBJ2-4; D remains unclear. Between the trimmed V and J ends, which lost 0 bases and 0 bases, there was a span of 9 bases. Germline CDR1 and CDR2: MNHEY and SVGAGI. CDR3 length equals 16 residues. The CDR3 DNA is TGTGCCAGCAGTTACTCTGGCGGCGGAGCCAAAAACATTCAGTACTTC. Amino acid sequence: CASSYSGGGAKNIQYF.

The genes are TRBV6-1 and TRBJ2-7, with 9 positions matching TRBD1. The V gene end was trimmed by 4 bases and the J gene end by 0 bases; junction bases not matched to a gene: 1. The CDR3 has 14 residues. Per germline, CDR1 MNHNS and CDR2 SASEGT. Here the CDR3 reads CASSADRGSYEQYF. The CDR3 coding sequence is TGTGCCAGCAGTGCGGACAGGGGCTCCTACGAGCAGTACTTC.

The V and J genes are TRBV19 and TRBJ2-2, with a weak D call TRBD2 (5 bases). Between the trimmed V and J ends, which lost 3 bases and 4 bases, there was a span of 12 bases. This CDR3 region has 15 residues. Germline V lookup: CDR1 LNHDA, CDR2 SQIVND (reference sequence). The CDR3 spells CASSMVGAGTGELFF. As DNA, the CDR3 is TGTGCCAGTAGTATGGTGGGCGCGGGCACCGGGGAGCTGTTTTTT. The full variable domain, with the rest looked up from reference TRBV19 and TRBJ2-2, is DGGITQSPKYLFRKEGQNVTLSCEQNLNHDAMYWYRQDPGQGLRLIYYSQIVNDFQKGDIAEGYSVSREKKESFPLTVTSAQKNPTAFYLCASSMVGAGTGELFFGEGSRLTVL.

The chain links TRBV28 to TRBJ2-1; 9 positions match TRBD2. The CDR3 sequence is 20 residues long. V trimming: 3 bases; J trimming: 0 bases; junction bases outside the gene matches: 15. CDR1 is MDHEN and CDR2 is SYDVKM in the germline V gene. The CDR3: CASSFVWIEAGGTSYNEQFF. The CDR3 DNA reads TGTGCCAGCAGTTTCGTATGGATTGAGGCGGGAGGGACCTCCTACAATGAGCAGTTCTTC.

The V and J genes are TRBV28 and TRBJ2-2; 8 positions agree with TRBD1. From germline, CDR1 is MDHEN and CDR2 SYDVKM. This CDR3 is built from 13 residues. The V and J ends lost 8 bases and 5 bases, in that order; junction bases with no gene match: 4. Written as DNA, the CDR3 is TGTGCCAGCGGGCAGGGGGCGACCGGGGAGCTGTTTTTT. Translating gives CASGQGATGELFF.

This clone was observed a single time. J is TRBJ2-1 and V is TRBV2; 8 nucleotides line up with TRBD2. Germline trimming cut 2 bases from V and 10 bases from J; bases unmatched to any gene: 13. Germline CDR1 is SNHLY and CDR2 is FYNNEI. The CDR3 runs to 16 residues. DNA for the CDR3: TGTGCCAGCAGTGAAAGGGGGACTAGTATATTCAGCGAGCAGTTCTTC. Translated, it gives CASSERGTSIFSEQFF.

The V and J genes are TRBV9 and TRBJ1-2; 7 nucleotides line up with TRBD1. The junction had 15 bases not matched to a gene; V was cut back by 5 bases and J by 5 bases. The CDR3 has 16 residues. Germline V gene lookup returns CDR1 SGDLS and CDR2 YYNGEE. The CDR3 spells CASRGMRSDRRYGYTF. The CDR3 nucleotides read TGTGCCAGCAGGGGCATGAGGTCGGACAGGCGGTATGGCTACACCTTC. Filled out from reference TRBV9 and TRBJ1-2, the complete variable domain reads DSGVTQTPKHLITATGQRVTLRCSPRSGDLSVYWYQQSLDQGLQFLIQYYNGEERAKGNILERFSAQQFPDLHSELNLSSLELGDSALYFCASRGMRSDRRYGYTFGSGTRLTVV.

This clone was observed a single time. The chain links TRBV5-1 to TRBJ2-1, with 10 bases fitting TRBD2. Germline V gives CDR1 SGHRS, CDR2 YFSETQ. V was pared by 6 bases and J by 6 bases, with 9 bases of the junction left unmatched. The CDR3 runs 15 residues. In nucleotides, the CDR3 is TGCGCCAGCATAGGTTTCCTAGCGGGGGTCAATGAGCAGTTCTTC. This sequence encodes CASIGFLAGVNEQFF.

This rearrangement joins TRBV4-3 to TRBJ1-4; D is undetermined. CDR1 and CDR2 (germline): LGHNA, YSLEER. There are 14 residues in the CDR3. Trimming took off 0 bases at V and 6 bases at J, with 8 bases between the two ends. The DNA for the CDR3 is TGCGCCAGCAGCCAAGAGGTGGCAGATGAAAAACTGTTTTTT. Translated, it gives CASSQEVADEKLFF.

The chain recombines TRBV20-1 with TRBJ2-1; tentatively, D is TRBD1 (5 bases). Germline CDR1 reads DFQATT; CDR2 reads SNEGSKA (reference sequence). Trimming removed 3 bases at V and 9 bases at J, with 9 bases between. This CDR3 is built from 11 residues. CDR3 nucleotide sequence: TGCAGTGCTAGGGGGCCTGGTGAGCAGTTCTTC. It encodes CSARGPGEQFF.

V gene TRBV28 combines with J gene TRBJ2-7; D ambiguous. Per germline, CDR1 MDHEN and CDR2 SYDVKM. This CDR3 is built from 13 residues. With 3 bases removed from V and 3 bases from J, the gap between germline ends came to 9 bases. CDR3 coding DNA: TGTGCCAGCAGTTTGGGCAGGTTCTACGAGCAGTACTTC. Translation: CASSLGRFYEQYF.

The rearrangement links TRBV5-6 to TRBJ2-3; the D gene is possibly TRBD1 (6 bases). Germline lookup yields CDR1 SGHDT and CDR2 YYEEEE. The CDR3 contains 15 residues. V was shortened by 0 bases and J by 3 bases, with 11 bases between the two germline ends. The CDR3 reads CASSLVTGLTDTQYF. In nucleotides, the CDR3 is TGTGCCAGCAGCTTGGTTACAGGGTTAACAGATACGCAGTATTTT.

This chain uses TRBV11-2 with TRBJ1-2; 8 nucleotides agree with TRBD1. This CDR3 is 14 amino acids long. The germline V gene encodes CDR1 SGHAT and CDR2 FQNNGV. V lost 5 bases to trimming and J lost 2 bases; unmatched junction nucleotides: 4. For the CDR3, the DNA is TGTGCCAGCAGCCCCGGACAGGGAAACTATGGCTACACCTTC. It translates to CASSPGQGNYGYTF.

V and J are TRBV11-2 and TRBJ2-6; the D is unclear. This CDR3 region has 13 residues. The germline CDR1 and CDR2 sequences are SGHAT and FQNNGV. Trimming took 8 bases from V and 0 from J, leaving 5 bases between them. CDR3 DNA: TGTGCCAGCTACAACTCTGGGGCCAACGTCCTGACTTTC. Translation: CASYNSGANVLTF. The variable domain in full, with the rest retrieved from reference TRBV11-2 and TRBJ2-6, is EAGVAQSPRYKIIEKRQSVAFWCNPISGHATLYWYQQILGQGPKLLIQFQNNGVVDDSQLPKDRFSAERLKGVDSTLKIQPAKLEDSAVYLCASYNSGANVLTFGAGSRLTVL.

The rearrangement links TRBV7-8 to TRBJ2-1, with TRBD2 matching 14 bases. This CDR3 region has 17 residues. J lost 9 bases, V lost 5 bases, and 12 bases had no gene match. Germline V gives CDR1 SGHVS, CDR2 FQNEAQ. The CDR3 loop is CASSPSPTSGRGSEQFF. DNA for the CDR3: TGTGCCAGCAGCCCCTCCCCGACTAGCGGGAGGGGGAGTGAGCAGTTCTTC.

The V and J genes are TRBV2 and TRBJ2-6, with TRBD1 matching 7 bases. V lost 11 bases and J lost 0; bases outside the gene matches: 1. Germline V gene sequence: CDR1 SNHLY, CDR2 FYNNEI. The CDR3 spans 13 residues. As DNA, the CDR3 is TGTGCCCGACAGGGCTCTGGGGCCAACGTCCTGACTTTC. Translating it yields CARQGSGANVLTF.

The rearrangement links TRBV4-1 to TRBJ2-5; 7 bases align to TRBD1. The V segment lost 3 bases and the J segment 5 bases; nucleotides outside the gene matches: 12. Germline-derived CDR1 and CDR2 are MGHRA and YSYEKL. The CDR3 extends over 16 amino acids. CDR3 residues: CASSHSGTPRGETQYF. CDR3 bases: TGCGCCAGCAGCCATTCCGGGACCCCCAGGGGGGAGACCCAGTACTTC.

V and J are TRBV6-1 and TRBJ1-2; D gene uncertain. The CDR3 contains 15 residues. Deletions cut 4 bases from V and 0 bases from J, with 12 bases between. The germline gives CDR1 MNHNS, CDR2 SASEGT. The CDR3 sequence is CASSVQLGSNYGYTF. The CDR3 nucleotides read TGTGCCAGCAGTGTTCAACTGGGCTCTAACTATGGCTACACCTTC.

This rearrangement joins TRBV9 to TRBJ2-7; D ambiguous. CDR3 size: 13 residues. Germline loops: CDR1 SGDLS, CDR2 YYNGEE. Trimming removed 4 bases from V and 0 bases from J, with 8 bases in between. CDR3 nucleotide sequence: TGTGCCAGCAGCTCCCCAGACTCCTACGAGCAGTACTTC. This translates into CASSSPDSYEQYF.

Here the CDR3 DNA reads TGTGCCAGCAGTGTTCGGGGAGGGGCAAACACTGAAGCTTTCTTT. It yields the protein CASSVRGGANTEAFF. The V call is TRBV2, the J call TRBJ1-1; D may be TRBD1 (5 bases). CDR1 and CDR2 from the germline V gene are SNHLY and FYNNEI. This CDR3 is built from 15 residues. V was cut by 4 bases and J by 2 bases, with 14 bases left in between.

The chain couples TRBV6-5 to TRBJ2-5, with TRBD2 as a possible D gene (5 bases). The CDR3 has 13 amino acids. The germline gives CDR1 MNHEY, CDR2 SVGAGI. Trimming took 5 bases from V and 1 from J, leaving 8 bases between them. In DNA form, the CDR3 reads TGTGCCAGCAGTGCGGGCACCCAAGAGACCCAGTACTTC. Amino acid sequence: CASSAGTQETQYF.

The chain carries TRBV18 and TRBJ1-2; D possibly corresponds to TRBD1 (5 bases). Germline V gene sequence: CDR1 KGHSH, CDR2 LQKENI. CDR3 length: 15 residues. With 3 bases removed from V and 1 base from J, the gap between germline ends came to 12 bases. As DNA, the CDR3 is TGTGCCAGCTCACCTCGGGGGTCCGATAACTATGGCTACACCTTC. This codes for CASSPRGSDNYGYTF.